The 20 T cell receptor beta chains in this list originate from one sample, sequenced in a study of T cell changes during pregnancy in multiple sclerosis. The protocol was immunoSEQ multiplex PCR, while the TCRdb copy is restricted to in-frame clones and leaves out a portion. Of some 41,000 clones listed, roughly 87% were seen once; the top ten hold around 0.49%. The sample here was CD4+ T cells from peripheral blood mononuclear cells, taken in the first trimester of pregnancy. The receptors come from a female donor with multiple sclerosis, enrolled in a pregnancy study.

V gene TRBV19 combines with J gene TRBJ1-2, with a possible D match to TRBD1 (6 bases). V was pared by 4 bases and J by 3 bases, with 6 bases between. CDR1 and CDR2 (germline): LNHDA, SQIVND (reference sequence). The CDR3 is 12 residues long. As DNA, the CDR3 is TGTGCCAGTAGTACAGGGGACTATGGCTACACCTTC. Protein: CASSTGDYGYTF.

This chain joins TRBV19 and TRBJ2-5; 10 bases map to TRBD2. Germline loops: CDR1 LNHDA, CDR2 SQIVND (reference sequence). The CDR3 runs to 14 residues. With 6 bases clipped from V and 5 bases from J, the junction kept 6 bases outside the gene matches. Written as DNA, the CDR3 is TGTGCCAGTAGAAAGCGGGGGGGCGTGGAGACCCAGTACTTC. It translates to CASRKRGGVETQYF. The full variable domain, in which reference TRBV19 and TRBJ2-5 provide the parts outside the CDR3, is DGGITQSPKYLFRKEGQNVTLSCEQNLNHDAMYWYRQDPGQGLRLIYYSQIVNDFQKGDIAEGYSVSREKKESFPLTVTSAQKNPTAFYLCASRKRGGVETQYFGPGTRLLVL.

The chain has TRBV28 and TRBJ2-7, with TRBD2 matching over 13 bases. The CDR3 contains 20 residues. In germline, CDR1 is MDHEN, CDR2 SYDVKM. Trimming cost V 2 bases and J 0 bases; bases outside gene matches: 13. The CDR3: CASSLIWGTSGVFSSYEQYF. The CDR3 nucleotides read TGTGCCAGCAGTTTAATTTGGGGGACTAGCGGGGTTTTTAGCTCCTACGAGCAGTACTTC.

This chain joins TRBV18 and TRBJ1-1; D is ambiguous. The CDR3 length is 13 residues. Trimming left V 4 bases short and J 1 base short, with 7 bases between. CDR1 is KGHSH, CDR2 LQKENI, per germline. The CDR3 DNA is TGTGCCAGCTCACGCACAGAGAACACTGAAGCTTTCTTT. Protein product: CASSRTENTEAFF.

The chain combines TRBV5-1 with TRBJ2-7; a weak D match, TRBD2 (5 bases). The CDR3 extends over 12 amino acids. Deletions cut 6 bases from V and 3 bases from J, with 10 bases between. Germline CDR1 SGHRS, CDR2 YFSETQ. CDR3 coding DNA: TGCGCCAGCAACGGAGAGGGCTACGAGCAGTACTTC. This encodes CASNGEGYEQYF.

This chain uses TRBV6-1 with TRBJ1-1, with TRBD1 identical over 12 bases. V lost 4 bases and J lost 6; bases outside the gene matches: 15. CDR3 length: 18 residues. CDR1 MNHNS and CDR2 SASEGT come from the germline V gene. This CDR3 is CASSATGTGGLGSAEAFF. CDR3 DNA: TGTGCCAGCAGTGCAACCGGGACAGGGGGCCTAGGGTCGGCTGAAGCTTTCTTT.

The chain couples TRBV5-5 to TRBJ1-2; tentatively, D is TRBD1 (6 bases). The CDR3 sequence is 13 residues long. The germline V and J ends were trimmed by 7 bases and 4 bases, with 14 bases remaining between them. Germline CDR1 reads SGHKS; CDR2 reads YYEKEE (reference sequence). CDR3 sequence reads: CASGDTEFYGYTF. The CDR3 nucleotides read TGTGCCAGCGGGGACACGGAGTTCTATGGCTACACCTTC.

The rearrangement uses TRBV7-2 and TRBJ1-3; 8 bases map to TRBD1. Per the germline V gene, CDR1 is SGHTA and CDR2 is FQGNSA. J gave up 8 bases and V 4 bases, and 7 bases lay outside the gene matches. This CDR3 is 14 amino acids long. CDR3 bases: TGTGCCAGCAGCTCGACAGGGGCAGAAGACACCATATATTTT. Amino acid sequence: CASSSTGAEDTIYF.

The CDR3 is CASGTSGSEQYF. The DNA for the CDR3 is TGCGCCAGCGGCACTAGCGGGAGCGAGCAGTACTTC. The gene calls are TRBV5-1 and TRBJ2-7, with 11 positions matching TRBD2. Germline CDR1 SGHRS, CDR2 YFSETQ. With 7 bases clipped from V and 6 bases from J, the junction kept 3 bases outside the gene matches. The CDR3 contains 12 residues.

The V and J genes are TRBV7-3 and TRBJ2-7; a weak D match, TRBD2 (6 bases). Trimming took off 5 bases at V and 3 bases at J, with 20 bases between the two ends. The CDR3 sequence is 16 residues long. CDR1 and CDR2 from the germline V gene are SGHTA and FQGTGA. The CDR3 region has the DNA TGTGCCAGCAGCGCAACGGGACTCGTATCGATCTACGAGCAGTACTTC. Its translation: CASSATGLVSIYEQYF.

CDR3 DNA sequence: TGCGCCAGCAGCTTGGGACAGGGAGGTTGGCACACCGGGGAGCTGTTTTTT. Protein sequence: CASSLGQGGWHTGELFF. J is TRBJ2-2 and V is TRBV5-1, with a tentative D call TRBD1 (7 bases). CDR1 SGHRS and CDR2 YFSETQ come from the germline V gene. The CDR3 length is 17 residues. The V and J ends lost 0 bases and 3 bases respectively, with 15 bases between them.

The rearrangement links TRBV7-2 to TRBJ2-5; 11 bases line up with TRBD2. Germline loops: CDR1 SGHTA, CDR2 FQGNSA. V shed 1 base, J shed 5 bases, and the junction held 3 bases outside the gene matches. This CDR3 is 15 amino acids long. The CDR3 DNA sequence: TGTGCCAGCAGCTTAGTGACTAGCGGGACGGAGACCCAGTACTTC. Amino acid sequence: CASSLVTSGTETQYF.

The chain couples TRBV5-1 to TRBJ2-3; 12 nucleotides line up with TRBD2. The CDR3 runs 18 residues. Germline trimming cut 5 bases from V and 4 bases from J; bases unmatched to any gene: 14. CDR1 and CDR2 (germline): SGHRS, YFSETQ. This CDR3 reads CASSPSLTSGGGADTQYF. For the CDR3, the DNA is TGCGCCAGCAGTCCGAGTCTGACTAGCGGGGGTGGGGCAGATACGCAGTATTTT.

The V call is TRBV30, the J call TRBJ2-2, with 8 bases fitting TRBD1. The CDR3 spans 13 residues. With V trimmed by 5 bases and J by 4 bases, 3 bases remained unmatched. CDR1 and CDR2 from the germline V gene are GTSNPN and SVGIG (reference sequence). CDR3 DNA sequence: TGTGCCTGGGGACAGGGCGGCACCGGGGAGCTGTTTTTT. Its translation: CAWGQGGTGELFF.

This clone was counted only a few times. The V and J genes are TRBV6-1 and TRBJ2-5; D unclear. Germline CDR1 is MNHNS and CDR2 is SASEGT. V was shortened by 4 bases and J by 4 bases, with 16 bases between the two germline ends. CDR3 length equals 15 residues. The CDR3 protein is CASSAPALRGETQYF. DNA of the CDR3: TGTGCCAGCAGTGCCCCAGCCCTGAGAGGAGAGACCCAGTACTTC.

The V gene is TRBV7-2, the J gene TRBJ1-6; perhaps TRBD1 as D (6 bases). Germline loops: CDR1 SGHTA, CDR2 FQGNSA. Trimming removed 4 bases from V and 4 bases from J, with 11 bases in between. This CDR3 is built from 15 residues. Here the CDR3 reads CASSWLQGYNSPLHF. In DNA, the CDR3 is TGTGCCAGCAGCTGGCTACAGGGATATAATTCACCCCTCCACTTT.

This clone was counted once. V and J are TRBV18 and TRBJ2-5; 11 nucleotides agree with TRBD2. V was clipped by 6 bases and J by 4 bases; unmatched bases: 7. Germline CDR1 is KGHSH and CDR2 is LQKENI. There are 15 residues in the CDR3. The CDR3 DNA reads TGTGCCAGCTCGCAGACTAGCGGGAACGCAGAGACCCAGTACTTC. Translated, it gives CASSQTSGNAETQYF.

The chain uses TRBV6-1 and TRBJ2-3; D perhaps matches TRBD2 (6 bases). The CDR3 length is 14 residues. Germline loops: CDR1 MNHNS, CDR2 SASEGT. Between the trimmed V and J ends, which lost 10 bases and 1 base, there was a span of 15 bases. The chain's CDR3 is CANGDLFRTDTQYF. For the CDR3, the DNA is TGTGCCAACGGGGACTTGTTCCGCACAGATACGCAGTATTTT.

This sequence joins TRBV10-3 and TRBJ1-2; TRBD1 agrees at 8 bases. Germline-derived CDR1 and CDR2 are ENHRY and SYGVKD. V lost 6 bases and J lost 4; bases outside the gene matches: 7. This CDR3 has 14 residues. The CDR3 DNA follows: TGTGCCATCAGATCGACAGGGGACGCCTATGGCTACACCTTC. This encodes CAIRSTGDAYGYTF.

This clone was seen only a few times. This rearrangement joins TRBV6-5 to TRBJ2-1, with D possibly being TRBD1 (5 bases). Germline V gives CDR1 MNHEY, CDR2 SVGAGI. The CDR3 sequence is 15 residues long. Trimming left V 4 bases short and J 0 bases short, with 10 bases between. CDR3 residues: CASSSTVSSYNEQFF. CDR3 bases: TGTGCCAGCAGTTCGACAGTAAGCTCCTACAATGAGCAGTTCTTC.